This TCR beta chain was captured by sequencing in a study of T-cell memory formation after mild COVID-19 (dated by TCRdb to about 2021). Describing the broader study: Most TCR sequence clusters were specific to one of the two donors. Two young, previously healthy adult volunteers made up the cohort, one male and one female. In a couple of donors, T-cell clones that expanded and contracted after mild COVID-19 were followed by sequencing TCRalpha and TCRbeta repertoires longitudinally. What the research found in general, with its limitations: Contracting CD4+ clones turned up mainly in the CM and EM memory subsets, whereas EMRA was where CD8+ clones were enriched. Only a couple of mild cases were covered by the study, and larger cohorts that include severe cases with pre-infection samples were considered necessary. The second-wave clones that peaked on day 37 were not confirmed to be SARS-CoV-2 specific. Some responding clones were detected in pre-infection memory, suggesting pre-existing cross-reactive memory T cells joined the SARS-CoV-2 response. From day 15 to 85, contracting clones showed balanced CD4/CD8 phenotypes, whereas a second wave of clones that expanded from day 15 to 37 leaned towards CD4+.

This clonotype came up a few times. Its antigen is not yet known. No quality values exist for individual bases; no much larger clone is one base distant. The sample was run on an Illumina NovaSeq 6000. TCRalpha and TCRbeta cDNA libraries were constructed by 5'RACE with constant-segment primers, with sample barcodes and unique molecular identifiers being introduced. RNA was extracted from every sample with Trizol reagent. Amplification of the libraries took two PCR steps, and the second step added a second sample barcode plus Illumina TruSeq adapters. Libraries were sequenced on an Illumina NovaSeq with 2 x 150 bp paired-end reads. Per the authors' processing: The reads were demultiplexed and collapsed into UMI-guided consensus sequences using migec v1.2.7. With mixcr v2.1.11, UMI consensuses were aligned to TRA and TRB V and J templates and assembled into clonotypes. Clonotypes were classified as expanded or contracted when called significant by both edgeR and NoisET, with noise models trained on biological replicates. For edgeR calls, a false discovery rate-adjusted p below 0.01 and a log2 fold-change threshold of 1 were applied. PCA with hierarchical clustering of max-normalized trajectories of the 1000 most abundant clonotypes was used as exploratory dynamics analysis. Each responding clone was given a CD4 or CD8 phenotype based on the CD4+ and CD8+ repertoires, which had been sequenced separately. The public sequencing data were trimmed at Q25 with fastp and processed into clonotypes with MiXCR by TCRdb, which kept only in-frame beta chains. CDR3 protein duplicates are merged, each entry listing the most common genes and DNA. These V and J calls originate from TCRdb's pipeline instead of the authors' own analysis. The sample table contains around 410,000 distinct CDR3 sequences; only one count was recorded for less than 25% of them. The top ten clones comprise about 12% of the sample.

PBMCs were isolated by Ficoll-Paque density gradient centrifugation. Including cysteine and phenylalanine, the CDR3 has 15 amino acids. The read is trimmed to its CDR3 DNA, 45 bases read in frame from base 1. CDR1 and CDR2 are drawn from the germline V gene: SGHVS, FNYEAQ. The V end gives up 8 bases and the J end 0 bases, leaving 8 bases in the junction not matched to a gene. This clonotype was obtained from an adult woman who had mild COVID-19 (a few samples of this study predate the infection). The sample titles of this study are shuffled in the database, so cell type and time point are left out; the donor was told from shared clones. The chain links TRBV7-6 with TRBJ1-1; 8 nucleotides in the junction match TRBD1. Sequenced input: PBMCs or a T cell subset sorted from them (not recorded which). The CDR3 reads CASRSRQGMNTEAFF. The DNA sequence is given as TGTGCCAGCCGATCACGACAGGGGATGAACACTGAAGCTTTCTTT.